The clone carrying this T cell receptor beta chain was seen once. The data derive from a study of control samples from healthy donors and cancer patients. Clones were read by immunoSEQ multiplex PCR, and TCRdb kept only the in-frame ones, dropping some. Here the sample spans around 200,000 clones, just under 95% being singletons. V lost 8 bases, J lost 4 bases, and 11 bases lay in between. The CDR3 sequence is 13 residues long. Germline assignment: CDR1 SNHLY and CDR2 FYNNEI. This chain connects TRBV2 to TRBJ2-2; D is perhaps TRBD2 (7 bases). Sequencing was done on a sample of blood. The TCR originated in a man in his fifties or sixties in good health. CDR3 nucleotides: TGTGCCAGCTGGCGGGGGCCCACCGGGGAGCTGTTTTTT. Its translation: CASWRGPTGELFF.